What follows are 7 T cell receptor beta chains derived from one specimen sequenced in a study of blood T cell repertoires in COVID-19. The data were produced by immunoSEQ multiplex PCR, yet TCRdb's version contains in-frame clones alone and is incomplete. Among tens of thousands of clones, 65% to 90% were seen once, and the ten largest hold more than 1.4%. Specimen: peripheral blood. The receptors come from a woman between 55 and 75 years old with acute or convalescent COVID-19.

The gene calls are TRBV6-5 and TRBJ1-2; no reliable D call. The V end was cut by 6 bases, the J end by 4 bases, with 15 bases between. The germline V gene has CDR1 MNHEY and CDR2 SVGAGI. The CDR3 loop spans 14 amino acids. The CDR3 sequence is CASRPSSLIYGYTF. The DNA for the CDR3 is TGTGCCAGCAGGCCTAGCAGCCTTATCTATGGCTACACCTTC.

This clone was counted a single time. The chain recombines TRBV6-5 with TRBJ2-1, with 7 bases matching TRBD1. This CDR3 region has 15 residues. Germline V lookup: CDR1 MNHEY, CDR2 SVGAGI. Losses at the gene ends were 6 bases for V and 1 base for J; bases not matched to a gene: 6. CDR3 sequence: CASRPTGDSYNEQFF. The DNA for the CDR3 is TGTGCCAGCAGGCCTACAGGGGATTCCTACAATGAGCAGTTCTTC.

This sequence joins TRBV5-6 and TRBJ1-3, with TRBD1 as a possible D gene (5 bases). With 0 bases removed from V and 8 bases from J, the gap between germline ends came to 9 bases. The CDR3 spans 13 residues. CDR1 and CDR2 (germline): SGHDT, YYEEEE. The DNA of the CDR3 is TGTGCCAGCAGCTTGGGCAGGGTTGACACCATATATTTT. This translates into CASSLGRVDTIYF. Together with reference TRBV5-6 and TRBJ1-3, the CDR3 gives the full variable domain: DAGVTQSPTHLIKTRGQQVTLRCSPKSGHDTVSWYQQALGQGPQFIFQYYEEEERQRGNFPDRFSGHQFPNYSSELNVNALLLGDSALYLCASSLGRVDTIYFGEGSWLTVV.

The chain recombines TRBV14 with TRBJ1-1; D unresolved. Looked up from germline, CDR1 is SGHDN and CDR2 is FVKESK. Trimming cost V 0 bases and J 0 bases, with 11 bases left between them. The CDR3 is made up of 16 amino acids. CDR3 sequence (DNA): TGTGCCAGCAGCCAAGATCTGGGCGCTCTGAACACTGAAGCTTTCTTT. Amino acid sequence: CASSQDLGALNTEAFF.

V and J are TRBV7-9 and TRBJ1-4; possibly TRBD1 for D (5 bases). V lost 5 bases and J lost 8, with 18 bases in between. This CDR3 comprises 15 residues. Looked up from germline, CDR1 is SEHNR and CDR2 is FQNEAQ (reference sequence). The CDR3 spells CASSPPPPRVEKLFF. The CDR3 coding sequence is TGTGCCAGCAGCCCCCCTCCGCCCAGGGTCGAAAAACTGTTTTTT. The whole variable domain, remainder taken from reference TRBV7-9 and TRBJ1-4, is DTGVSQNPRHKITKRGQNVTFRCDPISEHNRLYWYRQTLGQGPEFLTYFQNEAQLEKSRLLSDRFSAERPKGSFSTLEIQRTEQGDSAMYLCASSPPPPRVEKLFFGSGTQLSVL.

V usage is TRBV5-8 and J usage is TRBJ2-5; 14 bases fit TRBD2. Germline CDR1 is SGHTS and CDR2 is YDEGEE. The CDR3 runs to 18 residues. Trimming at V came to 2 bases and at J to 2 bases, leaving 8 bases not matched to a gene. The CDR3 DNA sequence: TGTGCCAGCAGCTTCCGGGGGACTAGCGGGAGTAGACAAGAGACCCAGTACTTC. It codes for CASSFRGTSGSRQETQYF.

Remarks on this clone: At one boundary the junction diverges from the germline segment, which might be a read error. V usage is TRBV12-3 or TRBV12-4 and J usage is TRBJ2-1; 9 nucleotides align to TRBD2. This CDR3 contains 11 residues. The CDR3 spells CASSVAGVRFF. DNA of the CDR3: TGTGCCAGCAGTGTAGCGGGAGTGCGGTTCTTC.